These 28 T cell receptor beta chains share one sample of origin, sequenced in a study of human T cells and chemical hapten exposure. Sample time point: pre-sensitization, week 0. Indicated treatment: therapeutic diphenylcyclopropenone sensitization with weekly scalp DPC. Using its own MiXCR run on the RACE reads, TCRdb lists one record per CDR3 protein. The data hold 99,000 or so distinct CDR3 sequences, with 10% to 13% observed a single time. This sample comprised whole blood, obtained in connection with sensitization to the hapten diphenylcyclopropenone (DPC). These receptor sequences come from a woman in her sixties with alopecia areata. Some clones in this sample may be carry-over from other donors' samples.

This clonotype was seen a handful of times. The chain uses TRBV10-1 and TRBJ2-5; maybe TRBD1 (5 bases). Trimming removed 0 bases from V and 3 bases from J, with 8 bases in between. Germline V gene lookup returns CDR1 WNHNN and CDR2 SYGVQD (reference sequence). The CDR3 spans 14 residues. The CDR3 loop is CASSESGREETQYF. The CDR3 nucleotides read TGCGCCAGCAGTGAGTCGGGCAGGGAAGAGACCCAGTACTTC.

This clonotype has just a few counts. The chain links TRBV10-3 to TRBJ1-1; 9 bases fit TRBD1. Losses at the gene ends were 6 bases for V and 1 base for J; bases not matched to a gene: 0. The CDR3 loop spans 13 amino acids. Germline CDR1 and CDR2: ENHRY and SYGVKD. This CDR3 reads CAIRGQGNTEAFF. The CDR3 nucleotides are TGTGCCATCAGGGGACAGGGGAACACTGAAGCTTTCTTT.

This clonotype occurred many times. The chain couples TRBV2 to TRBJ1-5; possibly TRBD1 for D (6 bases). The CDR3 contains 14 residues. Trimming took off 4 bases at V and 9 bases at J, with 16 bases between the two ends. Germline values: CDR1 SNHLY, CDR2 FYNNEI. In nucleotides, the CDR3 is TGTGCCAGCAGTGTGGGAGGGACCAGGGGGCCCCAGCATTTT. This gives the protein CASSVGGTRGPQHF.

The CDR3 region is CASSPPPGYLAKNIQYF. The CDR3 DNA reads TGTGCCAGCAGTCCCCCCCCGGGGTATCTAGCCAAAAACATTCAGTACTTC. The J gene is TRBJ2-4, the V gene TRBV27; D might be TRBD2 (5 bases). Trimming shortened V by 5 bases and J by 0 bases, and 17 bases separated the two germline ends. Germline CDR1 and CDR2: MNHEY and SMNVEV (reference sequence). The CDR3 is 17 residues long.

In this sample, this clonotype turned up once. V and J are TRBV4-3 and TRBJ1-2; D remains unclear. This CDR3 is 13 amino acids long. V lost 4 bases and J lost 4, with 10 bases in between. Germline CDR1 and CDR2: LGHNA and YSLEER. The CDR3 DNA reads TGCGCCAGCAGCCCTGGGTCCTCCTATGGCTACACCTTC. The encoded protein is CASSPGSSYGYTF.

V is TRBV7-2 and J is TRBJ1-2, with 9 positions matching TRBD1. Germline V gene data show CDR1 as SGHTA and CDR2 as FQGNSA. V was pared by 1 base and J by 8 bases, with 8 bases of the junction left unmatched. This CDR3 contains 15 residues. Here the CDR3 reads CASSLDGTGSLGYTF. The CDR3 region has the DNA TGTGCCAGCAGCTTAGACGGGACAGGGTCTTTGGGCTACACCTTC.

J is TRBJ2-3 and V is TRBV9; no reliable D call. Trimming cost V 0 bases and J 0 bases, with 8 bases left between them. CDR1 SGDLS and CDR2 YYNGEE come from the germline V gene. The CDR3 runs 15 residues. In DNA, the CDR3 is TGTGCCAGCAGCGTAGAGGGAACCAGCACAGATACGCAGTATTTT. Translating it yields CASSVEGTSTDTQYF.

This clonotype was counted ten times or more. The chain joins TRBV5-4 to TRBJ1-2; D ambiguous. Germline V gene data show CDR1 as SGHNT and CDR2 as YYREEE (reference sequence). The CDR3 contains 16 residues. Between the trimmed V and J ends, which lost 0 bases and 0 bases, there was a span of 12 bases. CDR3 nucleotides: TGTGCCAGCAGCTTGGGGAACTCCATAGCTAACTATGGCTACACCTTC. This translates into CASSLGNSIANYGYTF.

V is TRBV6-6 and J is TRBJ2-4; D is undetermined. The germline V and J ends were trimmed by 4 bases and 0 bases, with 7 bases remaining between them. The CDR3 length is 14 residues. Germline CDR1 MNHNY, CDR2 SVGAGI (reference sequence). The DNA of the CDR3 is TGTGCCAGCAGTTTGGATAGAGCCAAAAACATTCAGTACTTC. It is translated as CASSLDRAKNIQYF.

The rearrangement links TRBV19 to TRBJ1-2; 9 bases match TRBD1. The length of the CDR3 is 13 residues. V was pared by 7 bases and J by 8 bases, with 8 bases of the junction left unmatched. Germline V lookup: CDR1 LNHDA, CDR2 SQIVND (reference sequence). CDR3 loop: CASTPDRGGGYTF. CDR3 DNA: TGTGCCAGTACCCCGGACAGGGGCGGCGGCTACACCTTC.

J is TRBJ1-4 and V is TRBV20-1; TRBD1 matches at 11 bases. V shed 6 bases and J 5 bases; nucleotides not matched to a gene: 5. CDR3 length: 14 amino acids. Germline-derived CDR1 and CDR2 are DFQATT and SNEGSKA (reference sequence). The CDR3 protein is CSATRDRGNEKLFF. The CDR3 DNA reads TGCAGTGCAACCAGGGACAGGGGGAATGAAAAACTGTTTTTT.

This clonotype was seen many times. This chain joins TRBV30 and TRBJ1-2; no clear D. The CDR3 covers 12 residues. The V end lost 1 base, the J end lost 4 bases, and 7 bases lay between the germline ends. Germline-derived CDR1 and CDR2 are GTSNPN and SVGIG (reference sequence). The CDR3 region has the DNA TGTGCCTGGAGTGCAGCTACCTATGGCTACACCTTC. As protein: CAWSAATYGYTF.

On this clonotype itself: A clone one base away is much larger, so this may be a read error. Written as DNA, the CDR3 is TGTGCCAGCAGTCCGGACAGGGAGCCCGGAAACACCATAAATTTT. It yields the protein CASSPDREPGNTINF. The chain employs TRBV6-6 and TRBJ1-3; 8 bases align to TRBD1. The CDR3 has 15 amino acids. CDR1 and CDR2 (germline): MNHNY, SVGAGI (reference sequence).

Points on this clonotype: A much more abundant neighbour one base away suggests this may be a read error. The chain joins TRBV28 to TRBJ2-7; 9 nucleotides agree with TRBD2. Looked up from germline, CDR1 is MDHEN and CDR2 is SYDVKM. The CDR3 has 14 residues. CDR3 DNA: TGTACCAGCAGTCAAGCGGGGGGCCTTCCCGAGCAGTACTTC. Translated: CTSSQAGGLPEQYF.

This clonotype turned up a few times. The chain recombines TRBV6-5 with TRBJ1-6; D is uncertain. Per the germline V gene, CDR1 is MNHEY and CDR2 is SVGAGI. V shed 7 bases and J shed 0 bases, with 13 bases lying between them. This CDR3 is 16 amino acids long. The CDR3 DNA reads as TGTGCCAGCAAACGAGCCAGGAGCTCCTATAATTCACCCCTCCACTTT. This translates into CASKRARSSYNSPLHF.

The chain uses TRBV24-1 and TRBJ2-1, with D possibly TRBD2 on 5 matching bases. The CDR3 covers 13 residues. V lost 6 bases and J 5 bases, leaving 10 bases between the germline ends. CDR1 and CDR2 (germline): KGHDR, SFDVKD. The CDR3 bases are TGTGCCACCAGTACTAGATTTAACAATGAGCAGTTCTTC. Translating it yields CATSTRFNNEQFF.

In this sample, this clonotype turned up many times. This chain uses TRBV20-1 with TRBJ1-2; D not certain. Trimming took off 6 bases at V and 0 bases at J, with 11 bases between the two ends. The germline V gene has CDR1 DFQATT and CDR2 SNEGSKA (reference sequence). The CDR3 has 13 amino acids. The CDR3: CSATWTSNYGYTF. The CDR3 DNA reads as TGCAGTGCAACCTGGACCTCTAACTATGGCTACACCTTC.

This clonotype came up a few times. The chain carries TRBV7-9 and TRBJ1-1, with a possible D match to TRBD1 (5 bases). Germline V CDR1 and CDR2: SEHNR, FQNEAQ (reference sequence). The CDR3 has 15 amino acids. The V end lost 5 bases, the J end lost 8 bases, and 21 bases lay between the germline ends. The CDR3, as DNA: TGTGCCAGCAGCCCACTACCAGGGTCGACAGAAGAAGCTTTCTTT. Encoded protein: CASSPLPGSTEEAFF.

Only one count was recorded for this clonotype. J is TRBJ1-3 and V is TRBV12-3 or TRBV12-4; 7 bases map to TRBD1. J was trimmed by 0 bases and V by 7 bases; bases with no gene match: 9. The length of the CDR3 is 16 residues. DNA for the CDR3: TGTGCCAGCACCCCCGCCCGGGACAGCTCTGGAAACACCATATATTTT. It codes for CASTPARDSSGNTIYF.

This clonotype was found many times. The chain carries TRBV27 and TRBJ1-1; weak D call: TRBD1 (6 bases). V gave up 4 bases and J gave up 2 bases, with 11 bases separating them. In germline, CDR1 is MNHEY, CDR2 SMNVEV (reference sequence). CDR3 length: 14 amino acids. The CDR3, as DNA: TGTGCCAGCAGTTCGGGACAAAGAAACACTGAAGCTTTCTTT. Protein sequence: CASSSGQRNTEAFF.

This clonotype was detected ten times or more. This chain joins TRBV3-1 and TRBJ1-1; TRBD1 matches 7 bases. The germline V gene encodes CDR1 LGHDT and CDR2 YNNKEL (reference sequence). Trimming at V came to 3 bases and at J to 11 bases, leaving 3 bases not matched to a gene. The CDR3 is 11 residues long. CDR3 nucleotides: TGTGCCAGCAGCCAGACAGGGCGGGCTTTCTTT. It yields the protein CASSQTGRAFF.

The chain combines TRBV27 with TRBJ2-2; TRBD1 aligns across 8 bases. Germline V gives CDR1 MNHEY, CDR2 SMNVEV (reference sequence). V lost 4 bases to trimming and J lost 0 bases; unmatched junction nucleotides: 7. The CDR3 covers 17 residues. The CDR3 spells CASSYDRGVTNTGELFF. The CDR3 DNA follows: TGTGCCAGCAGTTACGACAGGGGAGTGACGAACACCGGGGAGCTGTTTTTT.

The table lists this clonotype with many counts. V gene TRBV9 combines with J gene TRBJ2-7; a weak D match, TRBD1 (5 bases). CDR3 size: 13 residues. CDR1 is SGDLS and CDR2 is YYNGEE in the germline V gene. V was shortened by 2 bases and J by 3 bases, with 9 bases between the two germline ends. For the CDR3, the DNA is TGTGCCAGCAGCGTTAGCCAGGGCTACGAGCAGTACTTC. It encodes CASSVSQGYEQYF.

This clonotype came up many times. J is TRBJ1-4 and V is TRBV2, with D possibly TRBD1 on 5 matching bases. V gave up 7 bases and J gave up 13 bases, with 16 bases separating them. The CDR3 covers 12 residues. CDR1 and CDR2 from the germline V gene are SNHLY and FYNNEI. In DNA, the CDR3 is TGTGCCAGCACCGTCCCTCCCGGGGGACTGTTTTTT. Translation: CASTVPPGGLFF.

This clonotype was seen repeatedly, ten times or more. This sequence joins TRBV3-1 and TRBJ2-7, with TRBD2 matching over 7 bases. The ends lost 4 bases at V and 3 bases at J; junction bases unmatched: 0. Germline V CDR1 and CDR2: LGHDT, YNNKEL (reference sequence). This CDR3 region has 12 residues. The DNA for the CDR3 is TGTGCCAGCAGCCGGGACTACTACGAGCAGTACTTC. This encodes CASSRDYYEQYF.

This clonotype came up many times. The chain has TRBV7-2 and TRBJ2-4; unclear D gene. Trimming removed 5 bases at V and 2 bases at J, with 7 bases between. CDR1 is SGHTA, CDR2 FQGNSA, per germline. CDR3 length: 13 residues. CDR3 amino acids: CASSPSTKNIQYF. The DNA for the CDR3 is TGTGCCAGCAGCCCCTCAACCAAAAACATTCAGTACTTC.

This clonotype has just a few counts. Written as DNA, the CDR3 is TGCAGCGTTGCCCAGTCCAGCACAGATACGCAGTATTTT. This encodes CSVAQSSTDTQYF. This rearrangement joins TRBV29-1 to TRBJ2-3; D gene uncertain. Trimming left V 4 bases short and J 0 bases short, with 8 bases between. This CDR3 comprises 13 residues. Per germline, CDR1 SQVTM and CDR2 ANQGSEA.

The sample holds many counts of this clonotype. This chain joins TRBV10-3 and TRBJ1-2; 11 bases fit TRBD1. CDR1 and CDR2 (germline): ENHRY, SYGVKD. Trimming cost V 5 bases and J 4 bases; bases outside gene matches: 6. This CDR3 has 15 residues. The CDR3 loop reads CAISRTGGASYGYTF. The CDR3 DNA sequence: TGTGCCATCAGTAGGACAGGGGGCGCGTCCTATGGCTACACCTTC.